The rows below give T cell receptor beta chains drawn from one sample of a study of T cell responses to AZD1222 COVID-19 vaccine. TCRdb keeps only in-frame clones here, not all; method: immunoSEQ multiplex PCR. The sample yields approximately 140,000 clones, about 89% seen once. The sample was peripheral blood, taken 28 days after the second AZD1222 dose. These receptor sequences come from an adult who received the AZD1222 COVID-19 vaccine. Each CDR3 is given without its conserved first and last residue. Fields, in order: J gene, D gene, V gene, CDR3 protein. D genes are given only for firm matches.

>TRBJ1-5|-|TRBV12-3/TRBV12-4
ASSLGQMQPQH
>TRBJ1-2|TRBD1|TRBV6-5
ASSLGQLYGYT
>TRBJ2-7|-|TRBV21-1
ASSKGGPRGEQY
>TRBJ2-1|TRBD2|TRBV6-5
ASTAGGFSGNEQF
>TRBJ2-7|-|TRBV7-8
ASSSQRIGNEQY
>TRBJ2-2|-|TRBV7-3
ASSYSGTGELF
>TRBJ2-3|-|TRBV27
ASRPGLTSPPDTQY
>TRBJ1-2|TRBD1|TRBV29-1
SGVVVSQGASGYT
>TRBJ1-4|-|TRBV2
ASSEMGIGEKLF
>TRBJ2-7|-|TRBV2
ASSEALVQAYEQY
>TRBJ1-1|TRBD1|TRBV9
ASSGQGPEAF
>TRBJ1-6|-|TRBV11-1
ASRVFNSPLH
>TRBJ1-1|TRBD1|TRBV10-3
AIRQGDTEAF
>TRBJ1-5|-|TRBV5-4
ASSLGGKSNQPQH
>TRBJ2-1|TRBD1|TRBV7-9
ASSLAGTGAYNEQF
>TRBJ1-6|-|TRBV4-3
ASSQDGASNSPLH